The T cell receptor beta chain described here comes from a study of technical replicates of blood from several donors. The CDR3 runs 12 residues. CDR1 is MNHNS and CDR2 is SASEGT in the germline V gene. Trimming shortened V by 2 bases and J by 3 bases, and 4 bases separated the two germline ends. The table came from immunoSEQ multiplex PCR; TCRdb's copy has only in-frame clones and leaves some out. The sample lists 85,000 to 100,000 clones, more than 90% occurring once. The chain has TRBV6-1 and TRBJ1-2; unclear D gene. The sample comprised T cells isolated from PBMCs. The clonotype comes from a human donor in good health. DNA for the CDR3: TGTGCCAGCAGTGAACAGTACTATGGCTACACCTTC. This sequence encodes CASSEQYYGYTF.